This T cell receptor (beta chain) was found in a study of blood T cell repertoires in COVID-19. Study in general: There were acute and convalescent COVID-19 samples, and they came from the United States, Italy and Spain. The cDNA or gDNA used as material had been derived from T cells, B-cell-depleted T cells, or PBMCs.

Methods used by the authors: Nucleated cell counts were estimated from reference gene primer amplification. TCRdb's table, derived via immunoSEQ multiplex PCR, lists solely in-frame clones and lacks some. For V, J and clone size, that table is used; D and trimming come from the DNA. The sample includes about 250,000 clones, about 86% seen only once; the top ten take roughly 1.4%. This CDR3 is built from 15 residues. CDR1 SGHRS and CDR2 YFSETQ come from the germline V gene. Between the trimmed V and J ends, which lost 0 bases and 1 base, there was a span of 9 bases. The sequence was obtained from a man aged 80 or over with acute or convalescent COVID-19. Specimen: peripheral blood. The gene calls are TRBV5-1 and TRBJ2-3, with a possible D match to TRBD2 (6 bases). This CDR3 is CASSLAGRRTDTQYF. CDR3 nucleotides: TGCGCCAGCAGCTTGGCAGGGAGGCGCACAGATACGCAGTATTTT.